These T cell receptor beta chains were read from a single sample in a study of Graves' ophthalmopathy and Graves' hyperthyroidism. Via MiXCR, TCRdb re-called the multiplex PCR reads, giving one row per CDR3 protein. The profile shows 350,000 to 450,000 distinct CDR3 sequences, around 19% of them singletons. Sequencing was done on a sample of peripheral blood. Receptors were obtained from a woman under 30 with Graves' ophthalmopathy. The CDR3 runs from the conserved cysteine through the conserved F or W. The order of the fields is J gene, V gene, D gene, clone size, CDR3 DNA, CDR3 protein. The D gene is left open where the match is weak. For some rows the clone size is stated as once, few or many, or as a class when expanded; others skip it.

j_gene: TRBJ1-3; v_gene: TRBV28; d_gene: -; abundance: many; CDR3nt: TGTGCCAGCACCCCGAACGGAAACACCATATATTTT; CDR3aa: CASTPNGNTIYF
j_gene: TRBJ1-5; v_gene: TRBV28; d_gene: -; abundance: once; CDR3nt: TGTGCCAGCAGTTTCTGGGGAATTGTTCAGCCCCAGCATTTT; CDR3aa: CASSFWGIVQPQHF
j_gene: TRBJ1-1; v_gene: TRBV11-2; d_gene: TRBD1; abundance: many; CDR3nt: TGTGCCAGCAGCCAGGGACAGGTGCCGCTCACTGAAGCTTTCTTT; CDR3aa: CASSQGQVPLTEAFF
j_gene: TRBJ1-5; v_gene: TRBV7-2; d_gene: -; abundance: many; CDR3nt: TGTGCCAGCAGCCAGCTCATTGATCAGCCCCAGCATTTT; CDR3aa: CASSQLIDQPQHF
j_gene: TRBJ1-2; v_gene: TRBV20-1; d_gene: TRBD1; abundance: many; CDR3nt: TGCAGTGCTAGAGGACAGGGGTCATATGGCTACACCTTC; CDR3aa: CSARGQGSYGYTF
j_gene: TRBJ1-5; v_gene: TRBV19; d_gene: -; abundance: many; CDR3nt: TGTGCCAGTAGTAGCCAGGGAGTCTATCAGCCCCAGCATTTT; CDR3aa: CASSSQGVYQPQHF
j_gene: TRBJ1-1; v_gene: TRBV20-1; d_gene: -; abundance: many; CDR3nt: TGCAGTGCTAATAACGACCGCGCGGGGAACACTGAAGCTTTCTTT; CDR3aa: CSANNDRAGNTEAFF
j_gene: TRBJ2-6; v_gene: TRBV2; d_gene: -; abundance: many; CDR3nt: TGTGCCAGCTCTAGGGGCAGTACCTCTGGGGCCAACGTCCTGACTTTC; CDR3aa: CASSRGSTSGANVLTF
j_gene: TRBJ2-7; v_gene: TRBV7-2; d_gene: TRBD1; abundance: many; CDR3nt: TGTGCCAGCAGCTCCGGGACAGGTTCCTACGAGCAGTACTTC; CDR3aa: CASSSGTGSYEQYF
j_gene: TRBJ1-2; v_gene: TRBV7-6; d_gene: -; abundance: -; CDR3nt: TGTGCCAGCAGCCCCTGGGGTGGGGGAGGCTATGGCTACACCTTC; CDR3aa: CASSPWGGGGYGYTF
j_gene: TRBJ1-5; v_gene: TRBV12-3/TRBV12-4; d_gene: -; abundance: many; CDR3nt: TGTGCCAGCAGCAGCCGGGACGCCAATCAGCCCCAGCATTTT; CDR3aa: CASSSRDANQPQHF
j_gene: TRBJ2-5; v_gene: TRBV6-1; d_gene: TRBD1; abundance: few; CDR3nt: TGTGCCAGCAGGCCCGACGGGACAGGGTTCCAAGAGACCCAGTACTTC; CDR3aa: CASRPDGTGFQETQYF
j_gene: TRBJ2-7; v_gene: TRBV12-5; d_gene: -; abundance: many; CDR3nt: TGTGCTAGTGGTTTAGACAGCTCCTACGAGCAGTACTTC; CDR3aa: CASGLDSSYEQYF
j_gene: TRBJ1-2; v_gene: TRBV28; d_gene: TRBD1; abundance: -; CDR3nt: TGTGCCAGCAGAACGACAGGGGGCGCTTATGGCTACACCTTC; CDR3aa: CASRTTGGAYGYTF
j_gene: TRBJ1-5; v_gene: TRBV30; d_gene: -; abundance: many; CDR3nt: TGTGCCTGGAGTAGGGGTTTGGATCAGCCCCAGCATTTT; CDR3aa: CAWSRGLDQPQHF
j_gene: TRBJ1-1; v_gene: TRBV19; d_gene: -; abundance: many; CDR3nt: TGTGCCAGTAGTATAGTTTCTCTCGGACAGAGCGCTTTCTTT; CDR3aa: CASSIVSLGQSAFF
j_gene: TRBJ2-2; v_gene: TRBV6-5; d_gene: -; abundance: many; CDR3nt: TGTGCCAGCAGCTCCCAGGGATTCCTCACCGGTAGGGAGCTGTTTTTT; CDR3aa: CASSSQGFLTGRELFF
j_gene: TRBJ2-5; v_gene: TRBV12-3/TRBV12-4; d_gene: -; abundance: -; CDR3nt: TGTGCCAGCAGCGCCACTTTCCAAGAGACCCAGTACTTC; CDR3aa: CASSATFQETQYF
j_gene: TRBJ2-7; v_gene: TRBV29-1; d_gene: TRBD1; abundance: many; CDR3nt: TGCAGCGCCGGGGGACAGGGAGCCCTCTACGAGCAGTACTTC; CDR3aa: CSAGGQGALYEQYF
j_gene: TRBJ2-7; v_gene: TRBV6-1; d_gene: -; abundance: many; CDR3nt: TGTGCCAGCAGTGAAGGAACAGGGCAAACCTACGAGCAGTACTTC; CDR3aa: CASSEGTGQTYEQYF
j_gene: TRBJ2-7; v_gene: TRBV4-1; d_gene: -; abundance: many; CDR3nt: TGCGCCAGCAGCCAAGAGGGAACCTACGAGCAGTACTTC; CDR3aa: CASSQEGTYEQYF
j_gene: TRBJ1-5; v_gene: TRBV7-2; d_gene: -; abundance: many; CDR3nt: TGTGCCAGCAGCTTAGTGGTGGATCAGCCCCAGCATTTT; CDR3aa: CASSLVVDQPQHF
j_gene: TRBJ1-1; v_gene: TRBV6-1; d_gene: -; abundance: -; CDR3nt: TGTGCCAGCAGTCGCAGACGGAACTTAGGGTCTGAAGCTTTCTTT; CDR3aa: CASSRRRNLGSEAFF
j_gene: TRBJ2-7; v_gene: TRBV6-2/TRBV6-3; d_gene: TRBD2; abundance: many; CDR3nt: TGTGCCAGCACCTCCCCGAGCGGGGGGACCCCCTACGAGCAGTACTTC; CDR3aa: CASTSPSGGTPYEQYF
j_gene: TRBJ2-5; v_gene: TRBV4-3; d_gene: TRBD2; abundance: many; CDR3nt: TGCGCCAGCAGCCAAGATCTAAGAACTAGCGGAATTTCGGAGACCCAGTACTTC; CDR3aa: CASSQDLRTSGISETQYF
j_gene: TRBJ2-6; v_gene: TRBV29-1; d_gene: -; abundance: many; CDR3nt: TGCAGCGTTGAAGTAGGCACCCAGCCTGGGGCCAACGTCCTGACTTTC; CDR3aa: CSVEVGTQPGANVLTF
j_gene: TRBJ1-1; v_gene: TRBV6-5; d_gene: -; abundance: many; CDR3nt: TGTGCCAGCAGTCCCCGATTCTCAGAGGTGAACACTGAAGCTTTCTTT; CDR3aa: CASSPRFSEVNTEAFF
j_gene: TRBJ2-3; v_gene: TRBV11-2; d_gene: -; abundance: many; CDR3nt: TGTGCCAGCAGCTTTGACCGAAGCACAGATACGCAGTATTTT; CDR3aa: CASSFDRSTDTQYF
j_gene: TRBJ2-5; v_gene: TRBV25-1; d_gene: TRBD2; abundance: many; CDR3nt: TGTGCCACCACGAGGGCTAGCGGGATTCGAGCGGAGACCCAGTACTTC; CDR3aa: CATTRASGIRAETQYF
j_gene: TRBJ2-2; v_gene: TRBV4-3; d_gene: TRBD1; abundance: many; CDR3nt: TGCGCCAGCAGCCAAGATCAGGGGGCAGGGGGATACACCGGGGAGCTGTTTTTT; CDR3aa: CASSQDQGAGGYTGELFF
j_gene: TRBJ2-4; v_gene: TRBV20-1; d_gene: -; abundance: many; CDR3nt: TGCAGTGCTAGAGAGGGGGCAGCCAAAAACATTCAGTACTTC; CDR3aa: CSAREGAAKNIQYF
j_gene: TRBJ1-1; v_gene: TRBV11-2; d_gene: -; abundance: many; CDR3nt: TGTGCCAGCAGCTCCCCGGTGGGGACCATGAACACTGAAGCTTTCTTT; CDR3aa: CASSSPVGTMNTEAFF
j_gene: TRBJ2-7; v_gene: TRBV28; d_gene: TRBD2; abundance: many; CDR3nt: TGTGCCAGCATGCCCCCGGGGGGGGGGGAGAAGTCCTACGAGCAGTACTTC; CDR3aa: CASMPPGGGEKSYEQYF
j_gene: TRBJ1-1; v_gene: TRBV18; d_gene: -; abundance: -; CDR3nt: TGTGCCAGCTCACCTAGACAGATACCTGAAGCTTTCTTT; CDR3aa: CASSPRQIPEAFF
j_gene: TRBJ2-5; v_gene: TRBV6-5; d_gene: -; abundance: many; CDR3nt: TGTGCCAGCAGTCACCTCGTGGGGGGTAGGGAGACCCAGTACTTC; CDR3aa: CASSHLVGGRETQYF
j_gene: TRBJ1-6; v_gene: TRBV5-6; d_gene: -; abundance: many; CDR3nt: TGTGCCAGCAGCGAACAGGGTTCGGTCGGTTCACCCCTCCACTTT; CDR3aa: CASSEQGSVGSPLHF
j_gene: TRBJ2-5; v_gene: TRBV29-1; d_gene: -; abundance: many; CDR3nt: TGCAGCGTTAGGAGCGCAAAAGAGACCCAGTACTTC; CDR3aa: CSVRSAKETQYF
j_gene: TRBJ2-5; v_gene: TRBV27; d_gene: TRBD1; abundance: -; CDR3nt: TGTGCCAGCAGTCCGCGGGACAGGGGGGAAGAGACCCAGTACTTC; CDR3aa: CASSPRDRGEETQYF
j_gene: TRBJ1-2; v_gene: TRBV30; d_gene: -; abundance: many; CDR3nt: TGTGCCTGGACCCAGGACAGAACCTATGGCTACACCTTC; CDR3aa: CAWTQDRTYGYTF
j_gene: TRBJ2-7; v_gene: TRBV3-1; d_gene: -; abundance: many; CDR3nt: TGTGCCAGCAGCCAAGAGGCGACCCCGGCCCCCTACGAGCAGTACTTC; CDR3aa: CASSQEATPAPYEQYF
j_gene: TRBJ2-4; v_gene: TRBV2; d_gene: -; abundance: many; CDR3nt: TGTGCCAGCAGGAAAGGGTCGGGGGAGCCCATTCAGTACTTC; CDR3aa: CASRKGSGEPIQYF
j_gene: TRBJ2-4; v_gene: TRBV12-3/TRBV12-4; d_gene: TRBD1; abundance: many; CDR3nt: TGTGCCAGCAGTTCGGGGACAGGGGGAAACATTCAGTACTTC; CDR3aa: CASSSGTGGNIQYF
j_gene: TRBJ2-2; v_gene: TRBV7-2; d_gene: -; abundance: many; CDR3nt: TGTGCCAGCAGCTCCCATTTTTTGGCCGGGGAGCTGTTTTTT; CDR3aa: CASSSHFLAGELFF
j_gene: TRBJ1-1; v_gene: TRBV6-5; d_gene: -; abundance: many; CDR3nt: TGTGCCAGCAGCCTCAATAAGGACACTGAAGCTTTCTTT; CDR3aa: CASSLNKDTEAFF
j_gene: TRBJ2-2; v_gene: TRBV28; d_gene: TRBD2; abundance: many; CDR3nt: TGTGCCAGCACGACTAGCGGGGTGAACACCGGGGAGCTGTTTTTT; CDR3aa: CASTTSGVNTGELFF
j_gene: TRBJ2-2; v_gene: TRBV3-1; d_gene: TRBD1; abundance: -; CDR3nt: TGTGCCAGCAGCCAATACGGGACAGGGTTCACCGGGGAGCTGTTTTTT; CDR3aa: CASSQYGTGFTGELFF
j_gene: TRBJ2-7; v_gene: TRBV28; d_gene: -; abundance: once; CDR3nt: TGTGCCAGCAGTCTGTCGCCCCGCGCGGTCGAGCAGTACTTC; CDR3aa: CASSLSPRAVEQYF
j_gene: TRBJ2-3; v_gene: TRBV7-8; d_gene: -; abundance: many; CDR3nt: TGTGCCAGCAGCGGCAGGGTTAGCACAGATACGCAGTATTTT; CDR3aa: CASSGRVSTDTQYF
j_gene: TRBJ2-2; v_gene: TRBV6-1; d_gene: -; abundance: many; CDR3nt: TGTGCCAGCACCAATAGCCCCCTCGGCACCGGGGAGCTGTTTTTT; CDR3aa: CASTNSPLGTGELFF
j_gene: TRBJ1-2; v_gene: TRBV20-1; d_gene: TRBD1; abundance: many; CDR3nt: TGCAGTGCTCGATTCAGGGGGCCGGTCTATGGCTACACCTTC; CDR3aa: CSARFRGPVYGYTF
j_gene: TRBJ2-5; v_gene: TRBV18; d_gene: TRBD1; abundance: many; CDR3nt: TGTGCCAGCTCCCTCCCTCGTCATACAGGGGAAGAGACCCAGTACTTC; CDR3aa: CASSLPRHTGEETQYF
j_gene: TRBJ2-7; v_gene: TRBV5-5; d_gene: TRBD1; abundance: many; CDR3nt: TGTGCCAGCAGCTTGGCTCCGGGACAGGGGCGAACCTACGAGCAGTACTTC; CDR3aa: CASSLAPGQGRTYEQYF